The following is a T cell receptor beta chain sequence with its context. Its specificity is not known. From germline, CDR1 is SQVTM and CDR2 ANQGSEA. V was shortened by 3 bases and J by 3 bases, with 14 bases between the two germline ends. The CDR3 runs to 14 residues. These data come from a study of T cell responses to AZD1222 COVID-19 vaccine. Findings and limits, study-wide: In the spike-specific TCR repertoire, nearly half reportedly target unmutated variant regions. Baseline serology detected seropositivity in only 5 to 7 AZD1222 recipients. There were mostly white British donors and more females than males, and clonal diversity was possibly underestimated.

Some clones are missing from TCRdb's copy, which holds only in-frame ones; the method was immunoSEQ multiplex PCR. This sample has under 200,000 clones, with about 92% found just once. The chain links TRBV29-1 to TRBJ1-2; a possible D gene is TRBD1 (6 bases). The TCR originated in an adult who received the MenACWY meningococcal vaccine as a control. The sample in question was peripheral blood, obtained 28 days after the second dose of the MenACWY control vaccine. The CDR3 DNA is TGCAGCGTTGAGGCAGGGGATGAAGACTATGGCTACACCTTC. The encoded protein is CSVEAGDEDYGYTF.